The 29 T cell receptor beta chains in this list originate from one sample, sequenced in a study of cytomegalovirus exposure and HLA in healthy donors. The PCR made use of 60 Vbeta and 13 Jbeta primers. Data came from immunoSEQ multiplex PCR; TCRdb stores just in-frame clones and leaves some out. The specimen's table records some 70,000 clones. Sequenced sample: PBMCs. The receptors stem from a boy between 10 and 17 years old in good health and CMV-seronegative.

The chain is built from TRBV7-7 and TRBJ2-1; 8 nucleotides agree with TRBD1. The CDR3 runs to 11 residues. Trimming at V came to 11 bases and at J to 9 bases, leaving 6 bases not matched to a gene. Germline V lookup: CDR1 SSHAT, CDR2 FNYEAQ (reference sequence). CDR3 amino acids: CAVGQGGEQFF. CDR3 DNA sequence: TGTGCCGTCGGACAGGGCGGTGAGCAGTTCTTC.

V gene TRBV2 combines with J gene TRBJ1-4, with D possibly matching TRBD1 (5 bases). With 5 bases removed from V and 5 bases from J, the gap between germline ends came to 6 bases. Looked up from germline, CDR1 is SNHLY and CDR2 is FYNNEI. This CDR3 comprises 12 residues. The CDR3 protein is CASSQGNEKLFF. CDR3 DNA sequence: TGTGCCAGCAGTCAGGGAAATGAAAAACTGTTTTTT.

The genes are TRBV6-1 and TRBJ1-1; a possible D gene is TRBD1 (6 bases). V gave up 2 bases and J gave up 3 bases, with 13 bases separating them. Per the germline V gene, CDR1 is MNHNS and CDR2 is SASEGT. This CDR3 contains 15 residues. CDR3 DNA: TGTGCCAGCAGTGAAAGTGAACAGGGAGACACTGAAGCTTTCTTT. It codes for CASSESEQGDTEAFF.

The rearrangement links TRBV27 to TRBJ2-7; 8 bases line up with TRBD2. From germline, CDR1 is MNHEY and CDR2 SMNVEV (reference sequence). After removal of 8 bases from V and 1 base from J, the junction contained 4 bases not matched to a gene. The CDR3 has 13 amino acids. The CDR3 DNA is TGTGCCAGCGCCTTAGCGGGATCCTACGAGCAGTACTTC. It codes for CASALAGSYEQYF.

The chain uses TRBV15 and TRBJ1-2, with D possibly TRBD1 on 6 matching bases. The length of the CDR3 is 15 residues. Germline CDR1 is LNHNV and CDR2 is YYDKDF (reference sequence). V lost 0 bases and J 8 bases, leaving 16 bases between the germline ends. The CDR3 DNA follows: TGTGCCACCAGCAGAGAGGAAGGGGGGGCAAAGGGCTACACCTTC. Amino acid sequence: CATSREEGGAKGYTF.

DNA of the CDR3: TGTGCCAGCAGCCACATTAGCGGGAGGGTATACAATGAGCAGTTCTTC. Its protein product is CASSHISGRVYNEQFF. V gene TRBV14 combines with J gene TRBJ2-1; 11 bases fit TRBD2. Germline-derived CDR1 and CDR2 are SGHDN and FVKESK. V shed 3 bases, J shed 4 bases, and the junction held 5 bases outside the gene matches. The CDR3 spans 16 residues.

The gene calls are TRBV7-9 and TRBJ1-2; no definite D call. The CDR3 runs 15 residues. Germline-derived CDR1 and CDR2 are SEHNR and FQNEAQ (reference sequence). V was shortened by 1 base and J by 8 bases, with 17 bases between the two germline ends. The CDR3 loop reads CASSLDAGDTGGYTF. CDR3 coding DNA: TGTGCCAGCAGCTTAGATGCGGGAGATACGGGAGGCTACACCTTC.

The chain has TRBV5-1 and TRBJ2-5; 7 nucleotides line up with TRBD2. CDR1 SGHRS and CDR2 YFSETQ come from the germline V gene. The CDR3 has 15 residues. Germline trimming cut 2 bases from V and 5 bases from J; bases unmatched to any gene: 9. Here the CDR3 DNA reads TGCGCCAGCAGCTTAAACTGGGGAGGGCGGGAGACCCAGTACTTC. This gives the protein CASSLNWGGRETQYF. Variable domain in full (rest from reference TRBV5-1 and TRBJ2-5): KAGVTQTPRYLIKTRGQQVTLSCSPISGHRSVSWYQQTPGQGLQFLFEYFSETQRNKGNFPGRFSGRQFSNSRSEMNVSTLELGDSALYLCASSLNWGGRETQYFGPGTRLLVL.

This chain uses TRBV4-3 with TRBJ2-5; TRBD2 agrees at 7 bases. Near its end, the DNA agrees better with TRBJ2-7, so the J call may be wrong. The CDR3 length is 15 residues. In germline, CDR1 is LGHNA, CDR2 YSLEER. CDR3 sequence: CASSQAYSGPYEQYF. CDR3 sequence (DNA): TGCGCCAGCAGCCAAGCGTATAGCGGGCCCTACGAGCAGTACTTC.

The V call is TRBV18, the J call TRBJ2-5, with D perhaps matching TRBD1 (5 bases). V was trimmed by 5 bases and J by 5 bases, leaving 6 bases between them. CDR1 is KGHSH, CDR2 LQKENI, per germline. CDR3 length: 11 residues. CDR3 DNA: TGTGCCAGCTCAGGGGCCGAGACCCAGTACTTC. It translates to CASSGAETQYF. Using reference TRBV18 and TRBJ2-5 for the parts outside the CDR3, the full variable domain is NAGVMQNPRHLVRRRGQEARLRCSPMKGHSHVYWYRQLPEEGLKFMVYLQKENIIDESGMPKERFSAEFPKEGPSILRIQQVVRGDSAAYFCASSGAETQYFGPGTRLLVL.

This sequence joins TRBV19 and TRBJ2-2, with 8 bases lining up with TRBD2. The CDR3 covers 14 residues. Germline assignment: CDR1 LNHDA and CDR2 SQIVND (reference sequence). Trimming took 9 bases from V and 1 from J; bases not matched to a gene: 4. CDR3 DNA sequence: TGTGCCAGCCGAGCGGGAGTGAACACCGGGGAGCTGTTTTTT. It codes for CASRAGVNTGELFF.

This chain uses TRBV7-2 with TRBJ2-1; 7 nucleotides line up with TRBD2. CDR3 length equals 15 residues. In germline, CDR1 is SGHTA, CDR2 FQGNSA. J was trimmed by 10 bases and V by 5 bases; bases with no gene match: 14. The CDR3 is CASSTMGGMRGEQFF. The CDR3 coding sequence is TGTGCCAGCAGCACAATGGGGGGGATGAGAGGCGAGCAGTTCTTC.

The chain combines TRBV4-1 with TRBJ2-3; TRBD2 might be the D (6 bases). CDR1 is MGHRA and CDR2 is YSYEKL in the germline V gene. This CDR3 has 18 residues. With 0 bases removed from V and 2 bases from J, the gap between germline ends came to 18 bases. Here the CDR3 DNA reads TGCGCCAGCAGCCAAGATTTCCAGGGACTCTCTCACACAGATACGCAGTATTTT. Residues: CASSQDFQGLSHTDTQYF.

The V and J genes are TRBV4-2 and TRBJ2-1, with TRBD1 matching over 10 bases. With 0 bases clipped from V and 8 bases from J, the junction kept 4 bases outside the gene matches. The germline V gene has CDR1 LGHNA and CDR2 YNFKEQ. CDR3 length: 15 amino acids. The CDR3 bases are TGTGCCAGCAGCCAAGAGGACAGGGGGTTTGATGAGCAGTTCTTC. Translated, it gives CASSQEDRGFDEQFF.

The chain carries TRBV30 and TRBJ2-2; unclear D gene. The CDR3 contains 14 residues. Trimming shortened V by 2 bases and J by 0 bases, and 7 bases separated the two germline ends. Germline assignment: CDR1 GTSNPN and CDR2 SVGIG (reference sequence). This CDR3 is CAWSSGPNTGELFF. Here the CDR3 DNA reads TGTGCCTGGAGTTCTGGGCCGAACACCGGGGAGCTGTTTTTT.

The chain couples TRBV7-3 to TRBJ2-1; TRBD2 agrees at 10 bases. Germline assignment: CDR1 SGHTA and CDR2 FQGTGA. This CDR3 comprises 15 residues. Trimming cost V 3 bases and J 9 bases; bases outside gene matches: 8. DNA for the CDR3: TGTGCCAGCAGCTTGGGGCTAGCGGGGGAGGCTGAGCAGTTCTTC. This translates into CASSLGLAGEAEQFF.

The chain links TRBV29-1 to TRBJ2-1; possibly TRBD1 for D (6 bases). The CDR3 covers 14 residues. Germline V lookup: CDR1 SQVTM, CDR2 ANQGSEA. V was cut by 4 bases and J by 8 bases, with 18 bases left in between. CDR3 in DNA: TGCAGCGTTGGTATTATGAAAGCAGGGGATGAGCAGTTCTTC. It is translated as CSVGIMKAGDEQFF.

The rearrangement uses TRBV4-2 and TRBJ2-7; D unclear. Trimming removed 0 bases from V and 2 bases from J, with 5 bases in between. This CDR3 spans 13 amino acids. CDR1 LGHNA and CDR2 YNFKEQ come from the germline V gene. CDR3 nucleotides: TGTGCCAGCAGCCAAGACCTCCCCTACGAGCAGTACTTC. This sequence encodes CASSQDLPYEQYF.

The J gene is TRBJ1-5, the V gene TRBV27; TRBD1 aligns across 9 bases. The CDR3 is 14 residues long. The germline V gene has CDR1 MNHEY and CDR2 SMNVEV (reference sequence). With V trimmed by 6 bases and J by 2 bases, 2 bases remained unmatched. CDR3 bases: TGTGCCAGCAGACGGACAGGGGGCAATCAGCCCCAGCATTTT. Its protein is CASRRTGGNQPQHF.

This chain joins TRBV18 and TRBJ2-3; 9 nucleotides agree with TRBD2. The J segment lost 4 bases and the V segment lost 1 base, leaving 6 bases of the junction unmatched. CDR3 length: 16 amino acids. Germline loops: CDR1 KGHSH, CDR2 LQKENI. DNA of the CDR3: TGTGCCAGCTCACCACTGCCAGCGGGAGGCGCAGATACGCAGTATTTT. As protein: CASSPLPAGGADTQYF. The full variable domain, with the rest looked up from reference TRBV18 and TRBJ2-3, is NAGVMQNPRHLVRRRGQEARLRCSPMKGHSHVYWYRQLPEEGLKFMVYLQKENIIDESGMPKERFSAEFPKEGPSILRIQQVVRGDSAAYFCASSPLPAGGADTQYFGPGTRLTVL.

About this clone itself: One end of the junction is discordant with germline, which a read error may explain. The chain links TRBV30 to TRBJ1-3; D gene uncertain. The CDR3 sequence is 15 residues long. Germline lookup yields CDR1 GTSNPN and CDR2 SVGIG (reference sequence). Here the CDR3 DNA reads TGTGCCGGGAGTATGACTGGCAACTCTGGAAACACCATATATTTT. Its protein is CAGSMTGNSGNTIYF.

V is TRBV5-8 and J is TRBJ1-2; 7 bases are shared with TRBD1. V shed 5 bases, J shed 4 bases, and the junction held 8 bases outside the gene matches. This CDR3 is built from 14 residues. In germline, CDR1 is SGHTS, CDR2 YDEGEE. CDR3 nucleotide sequence: TGTGCCAGCAGTCGGGACAGCTGGGGCTATGGCTACACCTTC. It translates to CASSRDSWGYGYTF.

For the CDR3, the DNA is TGTGCCAGCAGCTTAACAGGGGGGGGTGAAAAACTGTTTTTT. Residues: CASSLTGGGEKLFF. The rearrangement uses TRBV7-8 and TRBJ1-4, with 8 nucleotides matching TRBD1. The CDR3 is 14 residues long. CDR1 is SGHVS and CDR2 is FQNEAQ in the germline V gene. The J segment lost 7 bases and the V segment lost 2 bases, leaving 3 bases of the junction unmatched.

The chain recombines TRBV15 with TRBJ2-7; the match to TRBD2 covers 7 bases. Germline CDR1 is LNHNV and CDR2 is YYDKDF (reference sequence). J was trimmed by 3 bases and V by 5 bases; bases with no gene match: 4. This CDR3 region has 13 residues. The chain's CDR3 is CATSRDYNYEQYF. CDR3 nucleotides: TGTGCCACCAGCCGGGACTACAACTACGAGCAGTACTTC. Based on the CDR3 plus reference TRBV15 and TRBJ2-7, the full variable domain is DAMVIQNPRYQVTQFGKPVTLSCSQTLNHNVMYWYQQKSSQAPKLLFHYYDKDFNNEADTPDNFQSRRPNTSFCFLDIRSPGLGDTAMYLCATSRDYNYEQYFGPGTRLTVT.

The gene calls are TRBV30 and TRBJ2-7, with TRBD1 matching 8 bases. The CDR3 is 19 residues long. The ends lost 3 bases at V and 2 bases at J; junction bases unmatched: 21. CDR1 GTSNPN and CDR2 SVGIG come from the germline V gene (reference sequence). CDR3 sequence reads: CAWSRLGQGSDPTAYEQYF. In nucleotides, the CDR3 is TGTGCCTGGAGCAGACTAGGACAGGGTTCGGATCCGACTGCCTACGAGCAGTACTTC. The variable domain in full, with the rest retrieved from reference TRBV30 and TRBJ2-7, is SQTIHQWPATLVQPVGSPLSLECTVEGTSNPNLYWYRQAAGRGLQLLFYSVGIGQISSEVPQNLSASRPQDRQFILSSKKLLLSDSGFYLCAWSRLGQGSDPTAYEQYFGPGTRLTVT.

CDR3 DNA sequence: TGTGCCAGCAGTCTACTTTCCAATGAGCAGTACTTC. It yields the protein CASSLLSNEQYF. The rearrangement uses TRBV28 and TRBJ2-7; D is uncertain. Trimming removed 5 bases at V and 7 bases at J, with 12 bases between. In germline, CDR1 is MDHEN, CDR2 SYDVKM. This CDR3 spans 12 amino acids. Filled out from reference TRBV28 and TRBJ2-7, the complete variable domain reads DVKVTQSSRYLVKRTGEKVFLECVQDMDHENMFWYRQDPGLGLRLIYFSYDVKMKEKGDIPEGYSVSREKKERFSLILESASTNQTSMYLCASSLLSNEQYFGPGTRLTVT.

This chain links TRBV6-4 with TRBJ1-6; TRBD1 agrees at 7 bases. The CDR3 sequence is 14 residues long. CDR1 MRHNA and CDR2 SNTAGT come from the germline V gene. V lost 3 bases to trimming and J lost 9 bases; unmatched junction nucleotides: 5. The DNA of the CDR3 is TGTGCCAGCAGTGAAACAGGGGCAGGTTCACCCCTCCACTTT. This codes for CASSETGAGSPLHF.

The chain recombines TRBV6-4 with TRBJ2-5, with unresolved D. Germline V CDR1 and CDR2: MRHNA, SNTAGT. Trimming took 3 bases from V and 0 from J, leaving 11 bases between them. This CDR3 is 15 amino acids long. The CDR3: CASSDFLRNQETQYF. CDR3 bases: TGTGCCAGCAGTGATTTTTTGAGGAACCAAGAGACCCAGTACTTC.

The J gene is TRBJ2-5, the V gene TRBV6-5; the D gene is possibly TRBD1 (6 bases). TRBJ2-7 matches the DNA end more closely, so the J call is doubtful. The CDR3 is 15 residues long. Germline CDR1 is MNHEY and CDR2 is SVGAGI. CDR3 DNA sequence: TGTGCCAGCAGTTACGGCGGGCAGGGGCGCTACGAGCAGTACTTC. Protein: CASSYGGQGRYEQYF.